The 29 T cell receptor beta chains in this list originate from one sample, sequenced in a study of blood T cell repertoires in COVID-19. Sequenced by immunoSEQ multiplex PCR; TCRdb stores in-frame clones only, minus some. The data show 130,000 or so clones, around 88% seen once. Sequencing input: peripheral blood. Receptor source: a man in his fifties or sixties with active or convalescent COVID-19.

The chain has TRBV12-3 or TRBV12-4 and TRBJ1-5; no firm D call. This CDR3 spans 13 amino acids. Trimming took 5 bases from V and 5 from J, leaving 10 bases between them. The chain's CDR3 is CASSQNMDQPQHF. The CDR3 DNA is TGTGCCAGCAGTCAGAACATGGATCAGCCCCAGCATTTT.

This clone was counted a single time. V is TRBV11-2 and J is TRBJ2-7, with TRBD1 as a possible D gene (5 bases). The CDR3 runs to 16 residues. Germline V lookup: CDR1 SGHAT, CDR2 FQNNGV. V was pared by 1 base and J by 5 bases, with 18 bases between. The CDR3 region has the DNA TGTGCCAGCAGCTTAGGGGGCGTGGTGGGGATGAACGAGCAGTACTTC. Protein sequence: CASSLGGVVGMNEQYF.

The chain joins TRBV28 to TRBJ2-7; 7 bases match TRBD2. V shed 7 bases and J 1 base; nucleotides not matched to a gene: 7. CDR1 and CDR2 (germline): MDHEN, SYDVKM. This CDR3 is built from 14 residues. CDR3 protein: CASTASGLSYEQYF. The CDR3 DNA reads as TGTGCCAGCACCGCTAGCGGATTGTCCTACGAGCAGTACTTC.

This CDR3 reads CASSAGQPLGTNEKLFF. The CDR3 region has the DNA TGTGCCAGCAGCGCGGGACAGCCACTGGGGACTAATGAAAAACTGTTTTTT. This chain connects TRBV7-2 to TRBJ1-4; 7 nucleotides align to TRBD1. CDR1 is SGHTA, CDR2 FQGNSA, per germline. V shed 5 bases and J 2 bases; nucleotides not matched to a gene: 11. The CDR3 totals 17 residues.

CDR3 sequence reads: CASRPVRGVYEQYF. The CDR3 DNA sequence: TGTGCCAGCAGGCCCGTGCGGGGGGTCTACGAGCAGTACTTC. The gene calls are TRBV6-6 and TRBJ2-7; 8 bases are shared with TRBD2. Losses at the gene ends were 6 bases for V and 3 bases for J; bases not matched to a gene: 7. The germline gives CDR1 MNHNY, CDR2 SVGAGI (reference sequence). CDR3 length: 14 residues.

The CDR3 DNA reads TGCGCCAGCAGCCCAAGGGTGTCAGGGAGCACAGATACGCAGTATTTT. It yields the protein CASSPRVSGSTDTQYF. This sequence joins TRBV4-1 and TRBJ2-3; a weak D match, TRBD1 (5 bases). The germline CDR1 and CDR2 sequences are MGHRA and YSYEKL. This CDR3 is 16 amino acids long. V gave up 4 bases and J gave up 0 bases, with 14 bases separating them.

The chain links TRBV6-1 to TRBJ2-7; 10 positions agree with TRBD1. Losses at the gene ends were 2 bases for V and 3 bases for J; bases not matched to a gene: 7. The CDR3 runs to 16 residues. The V gene's germline CDR1 is MNHNS and CDR2 SASEGT. CDR3 sequence reads: CASSESSGQGSYEQYF. The CDR3, as DNA: TGTGCCAGCAGTGAATCGTCGGGACAGGGGAGCTACGAGCAGTACTTC.

The gene calls are TRBV3-1 (or the pseudogene TRBV3-2) and TRBJ2-3; 8 bases map to TRBD2. V lost 5 bases and J lost 1; bases outside the gene matches: 5. The CDR3 runs to 15 residues. Germline V gene data show CDR1 as LGHDT and CDR2 as YNNKEL (reference sequence). CDR3 sequence reads: CASSSGGGRTDTQYF. The CDR3 DNA reads TGTGCCAGCAGCTCCGGGGGGGGGCGCACAGATACGCAGTATTTT.

The rearrangement uses TRBV12-3 or TRBV12-4 and TRBJ1-2; D unresolved. CDR3 length equals 12 residues. V gave up 8 bases and J gave up 4 bases, with 11 bases separating them. In nucleotides, the CDR3 is TGTGCCAGCCGAAAAAACATCTATGGCTACACCTTC. Protein product: CASRKNIYGYTF.

Here the CDR3 DNA reads TGTGCCACTAACCCGCGGGGACAGAGCCCACCGCAGTACTTC. Amino acids: CATNPRGQSPPQYF. The chain joins TRBV15 to TRBJ2-7, with a possible D match to TRBD1 (7 bases). Per the germline V gene, CDR1 is LNHNV and CDR2 is YYDKDF (reference sequence). V was pared by 9 bases and J by 9 bases, with 24 bases between. CDR3 size: 14 residues.

The V and J genes are TRBV7-2 and TRBJ2-5; maybe TRBD2 (6 bases). CDR1 SGHTA and CDR2 FQGNSA come from the germline V gene. The CDR3 is 14 residues long. V was clipped by 0 bases and J by 7 bases, with 12 bases between them. The CDR3 DNA follows: TGTGCCAGCAGCTTAGCACTAGCAGGAGCGACCCAGTACTTC. Translating gives CASSLALAGATQYF.

The chain joins TRBV4-3 to TRBJ2-3, with TRBD2 matching 10 bases. Per the germline V gene, CDR1 is LGHNA and CDR2 is YSLEER. This CDR3 region has 17 residues. V lost 1 base to trimming and J lost 2 bases; unmatched junction nucleotides: 6. The CDR3 bases are TGCGCCAGCAGCCAAGTGTACGGACTAGCGGCCACAGATACGCAGTATTTT. This sequence encodes CASSQVYGLAATDTQYF.

This chain links TRBV27 with TRBJ1-2, with 7 bases fitting TRBD1. In germline, CDR1 is MNHEY, CDR2 SMNVEV (reference sequence). This CDR3 has 15 amino acids. V lost 1 base to trimming and J lost 2 bases; unmatched junction nucleotides: 4. CDR3 in amino acids: CASSLLGRGNYGYTF. DNA of the CDR3: TGTGCCAGCAGTTTATTGGGCAGGGGGAACTATGGCTACACCTTC.

DNA of the CDR3: TGTGCCAGCAGTGGGAGGTGGACAGGCACTGAAGCTTTCTTT. Translated, it gives CASSGRWTGTEAFF. V is TRBV2 and J is TRBJ1-1, with TRBD1 matching over 7 bases. This CDR3 is 14 amino acids long. V lost 4 bases to trimming and J lost 4 bases; unmatched junction nucleotides: 6. Per germline, CDR1 SNHLY and CDR2 FYNNEI.

V usage is TRBV5-4 and J usage is TRBJ2-7, with 9 bases identical to TRBD2. The CDR3 is made up of 13 amino acids. V lost 2 bases to trimming and J lost 5 bases; unmatched junction nucleotides: 2. Germline assignment: CDR1 SGHNT and CDR2 YYREEE (reference sequence). This CDR3 reads CASSLAGGHEQYF. The CDR3 nucleotides are TGTGCCAGCAGCTTAGCGGGGGGCCACGAGCAGTACTTC.

The chain uses TRBV5-6 and TRBJ1-2; 7 nucleotides line up with TRBD1. Germline assignment: CDR1 SGHDT and CDR2 YYEEEE. V lost 2 bases and J lost 7; bases outside the gene matches: 8. This CDR3 has 14 residues. The CDR3 here is CASSFYTGVSGYTF. Here the CDR3 DNA reads TGTGCCAGCAGCTTCTACACAGGGGTTAGTGGCTACACCTTC.

The chain combines TRBV7-8 with TRBJ2-1; TRBD1 agrees at 7 bases. J was trimmed by 3 bases and V by 5 bases; bases with no gene match: 7. CDR1 and CDR2 (germline): SGHVS, FQNEAQ. This CDR3 is built from 15 residues. The CDR3 sequence is CASSLTGSDYNEQFF. In DNA, the CDR3 is TGTGCCAGCAGCCTGACAGGGTCCGACTACAATGAGCAGTTCTTC.

The chain recombines TRBV30 with TRBJ1-6, with D unresolved. Germline CDR1 reads GTSNPN; CDR2 reads SVGIG (reference sequence). Trimming cost V 0 bases and J 8 bases, with 2 bases left between them. The CDR3 is 11 amino acids. The CDR3 sequence is CAWSVYSPLHF. In DNA form, the CDR3 reads TGTGCCTGGAGTGTCTATTCACCCCTCCACTTT. Complete variable domain (other parts from reference TRBV30 and TRBJ1-6): SQTIHQWPATLVQPVGSPLSLECTVEGTSNPNLYWYRQAAGRGLQLLFYSVGIGQISSEVPQNLSASRPQDRQFILSSKKLLLSDSGFYLCAWSVYSPLHFGNGTRLTVT.

The J gene is TRBJ1-5, the V gene TRBV28; maybe TRBD1 (5 bases). Germline CDR1 and CDR2: MDHEN and SYDVKM. V shed 4 bases and J shed 0 bases, with 13 bases lying between them. The CDR3 length is 16 residues. The CDR3 loop is CASSSPRGFSNQPQHF. The CDR3 DNA is TGTGCCAGCAGTTCCCCCCGGGGGTTTAGCAATCAGCCCCAGCATTTT.

This chain uses TRBV7-9 with TRBJ1-4; the D is unclear. Per the germline V gene, CDR1 is SEHNR and CDR2 is FQNEAQ (reference sequence). V was trimmed by 1 base and J by 4 bases, leaving 7 bases between them. The CDR3 sequence is 14 residues long. The CDR3 sequence is CASSLDQNNEKLFF. For the CDR3, the DNA is TGTGCCAGCAGCTTAGACCAGAATAATGAAAAACTGTTTTTT. Full variable domain (missing parts from reference TRBV7-9 and TRBJ1-4): DTGVSQNPRHKITKRGQNVTFRCDPISEHNRLYWYRQTLGQGPEFLTYFQNEAQLEKSRLLSDRFSAERPKGSFSTLEIQRTEQGDSAMYLCASSLDQNNEKLFFGSGTQLSVL.

This clone was seen a handful of times. The chain is built from TRBV12-3 or TRBV12-4 and TRBJ1-2; no definite D call. CDR3 length: 13 residues. V dropped 3 bases and J dropped 8 bases, with 13 bases sitting between them. The CDR3 DNA is TGTGCCAGCAGTTTTAGGACTGCTGGCGGCTACACCTTC. It is translated as CASSFRTAGGYTF.

The chain has TRBV29-1 and TRBJ2-1; D gene unclear. V lost 5 bases, J lost 6 bases, and 17 bases lay in between. CDR1 is SQVTM and CDR2 is ANQGSEA in the germline V gene. The length of the CDR3 is 14 residues. The CDR3 reads CSVSRKTPPNEQFF. DNA for the CDR3: TGCAGCGTTAGCAGGAAGACCCCACCCAATGAGCAGTTCTTC.

This clone was seen only once. The CDR3 spells CASSRGAGTEAFF. CDR3 DNA: TGTGCCAGCAGTCGGGGGGCGGGCACTGAAGCTTTCTTT. The V gene is TRBV25-1, the J gene TRBJ1-1, with D possibly TRBD1 on 6 matching bases. The CDR3 consists of 13 residues. Trimming removed 5 bases at V and 4 bases at J, with 11 bases between. Germline assignment: CDR1 MGHDK and CDR2 SYGVNS.

The chain combines TRBV6-1 with TRBJ2-6; D not resolved. V was shortened by 1 base and J by 0 bases, with 7 bases between the two germline ends. The CDR3 spans 16 residues. Germline-derived CDR1 and CDR2 are MNHNS and SASEGT. The CDR3 DNA reads as TGTGCCAGCAGTGAAGTCCGAGCCTCTGGGGCCAACGTCCTGACTTTC. Translated: CASSEVRASGANVLTF.

This chain links TRBV30 with TRBJ2-7; 10 bases align to TRBD2. This CDR3 is built from 18 residues. The V gene's germline CDR1 is GTSNPN and CDR2 SVGIG (reference sequence). Trimming removed 0 bases from V and 6 bases from J; junction bases left unmatched: 17. In DNA form, the CDR3 reads TGTGCCTGGAGTGTATCTAGCGGGGGTGCCTCGATATTGGGCGAGCAGTACTTC. As protein: CAWSVSSGGASILGEQYF.

V is TRBV19 and J is TRBJ2-5; TRBD1 matches 7 bases. The CDR3 extends over 13 amino acids. The J segment lost 4 bases and the V segment lost 10 bases, leaving 9 bases of the junction unmatched. Looked up from germline, CDR1 is LNHDA and CDR2 is SQIVND (reference sequence). CDR3 coding DNA: TGTGCCACAGCACAGGGGCTAGGAGAGACCCAGTACTTC. Translated, it gives CATAQGLGETQYF.

The V and J genes are TRBV19 and TRBJ1-1, with a weak D call TRBD1 (5 bases). This CDR3 is built from 14 residues. Germline CDR1 reads LNHDA; CDR2 reads SQIVND (reference sequence). V lost 1 base and J 4 bases, leaving 10 bases between the germline ends. The DNA for the CDR3 is TGTGCCAGTAGTATAGGGACGGGGGGCACTGAAGCTTTCTTT. It translates to CASSIGTGGTEAFF. Drawing the rest from reference TRBV19 and TRBJ1-1, the complete variable domain is DGGITQSPKYLFRKEGQNVTLSCEQNLNHDAMYWYRQDPGQGLRLIYYSQIVNDFQKGDIAEGYSVSREKKESFPLTVTSAQKNPTAFYLCASSIGTGGTEAFFGQGTRLTVV.

J is TRBJ2-3 and V is TRBV5-6, with 9 bases aligning to TRBD2. The CDR3 is made up of 18 amino acids. Per germline, CDR1 SGHDT and CDR2 YYEEEE. V shed 0 bases, J shed 2 bases, and the junction held 10 bases outside the gene matches. CDR3 DNA sequence: TGTGCCAGCAGCTTGGCCGTGGGCGGGGGGGCCCCCACAGATACGCAGTATTTT. This encodes CASSLAVGGGAPTDTQYF.

V is TRBV6-5 and J is TRBJ1-4; 7 bases align to TRBD1. The junction had 11 bases not matched to a gene; V was cut back by 6 bases and J by 7 bases. The CDR3 loop spans 15 amino acids. Germline CDR1 MNHEY, CDR2 SVGAGI. For the CDR3, the DNA is TGTGCCAGCAGACCCAGGGGGATAGATGGTGAAAAACTGTTTTTT. Its protein product is CASRPRGIDGEKLFF.